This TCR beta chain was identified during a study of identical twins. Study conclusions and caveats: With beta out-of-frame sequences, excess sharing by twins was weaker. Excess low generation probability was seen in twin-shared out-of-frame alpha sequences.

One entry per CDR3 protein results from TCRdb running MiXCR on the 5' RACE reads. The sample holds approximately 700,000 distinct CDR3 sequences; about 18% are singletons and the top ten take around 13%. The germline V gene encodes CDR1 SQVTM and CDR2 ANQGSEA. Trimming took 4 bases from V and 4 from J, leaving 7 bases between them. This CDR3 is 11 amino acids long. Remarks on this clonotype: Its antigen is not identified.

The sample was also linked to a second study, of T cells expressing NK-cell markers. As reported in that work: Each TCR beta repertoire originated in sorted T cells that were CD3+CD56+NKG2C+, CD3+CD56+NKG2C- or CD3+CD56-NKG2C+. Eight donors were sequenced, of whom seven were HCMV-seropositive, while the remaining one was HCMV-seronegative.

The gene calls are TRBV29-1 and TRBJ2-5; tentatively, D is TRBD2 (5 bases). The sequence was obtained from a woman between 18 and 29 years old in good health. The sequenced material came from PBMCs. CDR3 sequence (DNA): TGCAGCGTTGTTGCGGGAGAGACCCAGTACTTC. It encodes CSVVAGETQYF. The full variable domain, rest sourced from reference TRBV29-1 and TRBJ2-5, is SAVISQKPSRDICQRGTSLTIQCQVDSQVTMMFWYRQQPGQSLTLIATANQGSEATYESGFVIDKFPISRPNLTFSTLTVSNMSPEDSSIYLCSVVAGETQYFGPGTRLLVL.